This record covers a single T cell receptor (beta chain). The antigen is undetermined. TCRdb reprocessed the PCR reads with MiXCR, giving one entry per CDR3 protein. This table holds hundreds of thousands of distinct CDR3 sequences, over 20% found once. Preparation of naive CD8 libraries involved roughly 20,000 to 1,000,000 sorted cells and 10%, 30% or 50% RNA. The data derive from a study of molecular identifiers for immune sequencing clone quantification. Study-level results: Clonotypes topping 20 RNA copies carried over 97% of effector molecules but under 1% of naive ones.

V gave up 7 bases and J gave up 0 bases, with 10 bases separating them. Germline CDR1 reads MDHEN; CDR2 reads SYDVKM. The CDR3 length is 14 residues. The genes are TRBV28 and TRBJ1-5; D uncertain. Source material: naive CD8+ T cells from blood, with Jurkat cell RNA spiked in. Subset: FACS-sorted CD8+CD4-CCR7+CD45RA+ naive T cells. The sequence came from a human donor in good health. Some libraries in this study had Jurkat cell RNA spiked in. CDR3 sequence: CASISLDSNQPQHF. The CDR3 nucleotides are TGTGCCAGCATCTCCCTGGATAGCAATCAGCCCCAGCATTTT.